This TCR beta chain appears in the sequencing data of a study of cytomegalovirus exposure and HLA in healthy donors (dated by TCRdb to 2017 to 2019). With respect to the entire study: An earlier analysis of more than 550 of the donors reported under 300 Gb of sequence data and approximately 120 million unique TCR beta sequences obtained from about 200 million T cells. About 280 gigabases of sequencing data and some 85 million unique TCR sequences were included in an early release covering under 650 HLA-typed donors. Of the roughly 400 genotyped donors, 81% were placed in the genetic ancestry cluster associated with self-reported Caucasian donors. The study aimed to test whether signatures of past pathogen exposure could be identified by cataloging public T cell receptors. The study profiled the T cell repertoires of 550 to 700 subjects by immunosequencing and related them to cytomegalovirus serostatus. Along with the roughly 700-subject first cohort, a separate validation cohort of 120 different subjects was used. To predict cytomegalovirus infection status, the study brought together high-throughput TCR immunosequencing, statistical association of individual TCRs with disease status, and machine learning. In a later analysis, previously published TCR beta repertoires from hundreds of donors were re-analyzed and high-resolution HLA genotyping was added so that TCR occurrence patterns could be studied. The later analysis used no new phenotypic data to find candidate immune exposures, relying instead on TCR beta sequences and their occurrence across donors. An earlier analysis of around 640 of the donors used high-throughput TCR beta sequencing to judge whether each TCR beta V gene segment behaved as functional or pseudogenic. Donor age, sex, ethnicity and CMV serostatus were compiled together with the repertoire data. A later genetic analysis took genome-wide SNP genotypes for about three fifths of the roughly 700 donors and used that subset as a discovery cohort. Every repertoire in the discovery cohort had been generated on one and the same sequencing platform. Both class I and class II loci were covered by HLA typing, at four-digit resolution. The number of typed donors differed by locus: about 620-640 for A, B, C, DRB1 and DQB1; 500 to 550 for DQA1; roughly 600 for DPA1; and around 490 for DPB1. Because of strong linkage in the cohort, four or five DR-DQ haplotypes were treated as single units for association and clustering. Among under 450 genotyped donors of the cohort, an average of roughly 240,000 unique TCR beta nucleotide sequences were sequenced per donor, around 20% of them non-productive. Study-level results and caveats: The presence/absence analyses assumed that sequencing depth was roughly uniform across donors, and that assumption may not be true. Immune exposure information for the cohort was limited to CMV serostatus. A later analysis found that HLA-associated TCR beta chains were more clonally expanded and had lower generation probabilities than equally common non-associated chains. In vitro tests confirmed that a few of the cytomegalovirus-associated TCR beta chains recognize cytomegalovirus antigens. According to a later analysis, TCR association rates differed among HLA loci, with DRB1 alleles showing the most associated TCRs and HLA-C alleles showing the fewest. Only TCR beta chains were sequenced in this cohort, and the absence of alpha or paired-chain data limited detectable features. The study listed 150 to 200 TCR beta chains as associated with cytomegalovirus. A further reported finding was that TCR beta sequences accurately predicted the HLA-A and HLA-B alleles for most subjects in the first cohort. According to a later genetic analysis, donors in an Asian-associated ancestry cluster had fewer N-insertions in productive TCRs than the roughly 670-donor mean. According to the authors, the approach could potentially be generalized to other disease states and immunological phenotypes. The classifier was reported to diagnose cytomegalovirus status with high specificity and sensitivity in both the original cohort and the validation cohort. At a false discovery rate of 0.05, a later analysis linked 15,000 to 20,000 TCR beta sequences to specific HLA alleles. Most TCR sequences were seen in very few donors, while some public TCRs were found in many individuals. In an earlier analysis of some 540 of the donors, most TCR beta V segments appeared in productive rearrangements about 90% or about 30% of the time, broadly matching IMGT annotations. Some IMGT-functional V segments, including TRBV6-2 and TRBV6-3, could not be distinguished by the 87-base-pair reads and were therefore excluded. Most CMV-associated TCR beta chains appeared to be HLA-restricted in a later analysis, and the HLA associations seemed to be driven largely by CMV exposure. Correlated functional status among segregating V segments might be attributable to linkage disequilibrium, but an unknown experimental factor could not be ruled out. In a later analysis, several top co-occurrence clusters were reported to appear linked to parvovirus B19, influenza, CMV and Epstein-Barr virus. An association between a missense DCLRE1C variant and V-gene and J-gene trimming of TCR beta chains was found in a later genetic analysis and replicated in an independent cohort. A group of highly shared sequence variants was considered likely to be a technical artifact of the sequencing pipeline. When HLA alleles, especially DR and DQ, strongly co-occurred, TCR associations were difficult to assign to individual alleles. Because counts were too low, roughly 18 rarely observed V segments, including chromosome 9 orphons, were left out of the earlier analysis of roughly 600 of the donors. Because some donors lacked HLA typing at each locus, the association tests relied only on the typed subset.

With respect to this clone: Its antigen target is currently unknown. Per-base quality was not reported, and no clone a single base away is much larger than it.

In total, about 650 healthy bone marrow donors made up the cohort. At the time of sampling, all cohort members were nominally healthy, though unrecorded immune exposures were likely present. The donor tested CMV seropositive and was one of the 289 seropositive cohort members. A peripheral blood sample was provided by each donor, and peripheral blood mononuclear cells were used for TCR beta sequencing. The Qiagen DNeasy Blood Extraction Kit was used to extract genomic DNA from the blood cell samples. Library prep was done by the immunoSEQ multiplex PCR assay. For the multiplex PCR, a mixture combining 60 forward primers for TCR Vbeta segments and 13 reverse primers for TCR Jbeta segments was used. A multiplex PCR assay on genomic DNA amplified the CDR3 region of rearranged TCR beta genes. The amplified TCR beta libraries were sequenced on the Illumina HiSeq System as 87-base-pair reads. The study's own analysis went as follows. In a later analysis, tens of millions of unique TCR beta chains were counted across the 500 to 700 repertoires, and roughly 11 million of these chains were shared by at least two donors. Raw reads were error-corrected and collapsed into unique sequences by a nearest-neighbor algorithm in which closely related sequences were merged to remove PCR and sequencing errors. V, D and J gene segments were assigned by aligning CDR3 sequences to IMGT reference sequences. For a sequence to be retained, at least a six-nucleotide match to both a V gene segment and a J gene segment was required. A rearrangement was called productive if the CDR3 had no stop codons and remained in frame with V and J, and every other rearrangement was called non-productive. Following IMGT convention, CDR3 was defined as the stretch from the second conserved V-encoded cysteine up to the conserved J-encoded phenylalanine. In an earlier analysis of some 550 of the donors, sequences lacking an unambiguous match to a single V gene segment were excluded. An earlier analysis of a few hundred of the donors called V segments functional above 56.7% productive rearrangements and segregating when the between-donor standard deviation exceeded 5%. A statistical classification framework was built to diagnose cytomegalovirus status from the catalog of TCR beta chain sequences. A later analysis assigned V and J genes by comparing TCR nucleotide sequences with IMGT/GENE-DB human TR gene sequences. Using the TCRdist pipeline, a later analysis assigned CDR3 sequences along with most-parsimonious VDJ recombination scenarios. A later analysis defined each TCR beta chain by its CDR3 amino acid sequence plus V-gene family, and excluded reads lacking a unique V-gene family. As a way to deal with suspected cross-contamination and a sequencing artifact, a later analysis dropped 450 to 700 nucleotide sequences that were highly shared and had low generation probability. In a later analysis, a clonal expansion index for each public chain was calculated from normalized within-repertoire ranks of inferred template counts. Generation probabilities in a later analysis came from a VDJ recombination model fitted to out-of-frame rearrangements, and those results were checked against IGoR. In a later analysis, hypergeometric tests were used to score TCR-TCR, TCR-HLA and TCR-CMV co-occurrence, with a repertoire-size bias correction applied to TCR pairs. False discovery rates were estimated in a later analysis by permuting HLA or CMV assignments 20 times. In a later analysis, co-occurring TCRs were grouped using DBSCAN, with TCRdist sequence similarity added in when clustering inside HLA-allele-positive subsets. For co-occurrence clustering, repertoires with fewer than 30,000 or more than 120,000 public chains were excluded, along with four to six repertoires with anomalous nucleotide sharing. TCRdb retrieved this table from immuneACCESS and kept in-frame rearrangements only. Not all clones are present; in checked studies, unresolved V genes account for under half, and no reason is known for the remainder. D and trimming were read from the DNA, whereas the V and J calls and clone size are those reported in that table. The sample records 150,000 to 200,000 clones, roughly 65% of which are singletons. The ten largest clonotypes hold 4.5% of the sample.

V loses 5 bases, J loses 5 bases, and the germline ends lie 13 bases apart. The CDR3 starts with the cysteine, ends with the phenylalanine, and has 14 residues. Only CDR3 DNA remains: 42 bases, in frame from the first base. Reading the germline V gene (reference sequence) gives CDR1 SEHNR and CDR2 FQNEAQ. Rearrangement joined TRBV7-9 to TRBJ2-1; there is no confident call for the D gene. The TCR comes from a woman younger than 35 in good health and CMV-seropositive. The specimen sequenced was PBMCs. The CDR3 reads CASSKNLGNNEQFF. The sequenced DNA: TGTGCCAGCAGCAAGAACCTAGGAAACAATGAGCAGTTCTTC. The CDR3, completed at both ends by the reference TRBV7-9 and TRBJ2-1 genes, gives the full variable domain DTGVSQNPRHKITKRGQNVTFRCDPISEHNRLYWYRQTLGQGPEFLTYFQNEAQLEKSRLLSDRFSAERPKGSFSTLEIQRTEQGDSAMYLCASSKNLGNNEQFFGPGTRLTVL.